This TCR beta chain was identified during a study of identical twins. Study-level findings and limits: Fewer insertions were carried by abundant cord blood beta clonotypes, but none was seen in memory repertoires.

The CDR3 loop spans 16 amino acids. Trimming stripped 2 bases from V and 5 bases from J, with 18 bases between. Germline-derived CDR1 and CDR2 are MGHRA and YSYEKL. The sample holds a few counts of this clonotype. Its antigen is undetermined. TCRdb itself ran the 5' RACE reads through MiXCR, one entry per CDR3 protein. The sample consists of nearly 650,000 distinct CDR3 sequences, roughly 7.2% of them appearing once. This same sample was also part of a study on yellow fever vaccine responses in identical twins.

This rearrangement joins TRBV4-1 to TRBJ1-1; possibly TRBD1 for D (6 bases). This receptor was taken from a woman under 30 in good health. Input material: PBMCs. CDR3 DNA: TGCGCCAGCAGCCAACCCCGTGGGGGGCTTGTAACTGAAGCTTTCTTT. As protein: CASSQPRGGLVTEAFF.